This entry features one TCR beta chain sequence. Its antigen remains unidentified. This sample is part of a study of shared clonotypes between healthy human individuals. Study-level points and caveats: The study generally estimated greater richness for naive than memory subsets.

Germline loops: CDR1 MDHEN, CDR2 SYDVKM. This CDR3 has 14 amino acids. Trimming removed 3 bases from V and 0 bases from J, with 8 bases in between. Deep was the level used in running the assay. Sorted subsets were amplified in replicate PCRs using around 220 ng DNA, approximately 30,000 T cell genomes. Data came from immunoSEQ multiplex PCR; TCRdb stores just in-frame clones and leaves some out. The sample includes some 650,000 clones, around 97% of them seen just once. Free of recent acute infections or vaccinations, the donors were healthy HIV-negative adults. The chain is built from TRBV28 and TRBJ1-1; no reliable D call. The sequenced sample was naive CD4+ T cells sorted from blood. Subset here: CD45RA+ positively selected. This clonotype was obtained from a woman aged 25 to 39 in good health. The CDR3 loop reads CASSLASMNTEAFF. CDR3 in DNA: TGTGCCAGCAGTTTGGCATCCATGAACACTGAAGCTTTCTTT.